The clone carrying this T cell receptor (beta chain) was found a few times. Its specificity is not known. J gave up 4 bases and V 0 bases, and 2 bases lay outside the gene matches. The CDR3 covers 14 residues. Germline V gives CDR1 SGHVS, CDR2 FQNEAQ. The data belong to a study of blood T cells in healthy people across ages. Study-wide points: It was found that TCR beta diversity correlated strongly with the percentage of naive T cells. Fewer expanded clones and more diversity marked long-lived versus aged donors.

Sample donors were healthy Caucasian individuals that came from Russia, aged roughly 6 to 100. The sample, around 10 milliliters of peripheral blood, was drawn from each donor. For the second PCR, which ran for about 7 to 11 cycles, a sample-barcoded 5' primer and a J-beta primer mix were used. TCRdb redid the calling of the 5' RACE reads with MiXCR, one entry per CDR3 protein. The sample contains roughly 1.4 million distinct CDR3 sequences, 59% of which appear only once. Source material: blood. The chain employs TRBV7-8 and TRBJ2-7; TRBD2 matches 8 bases. This sequence was found in a man younger than 35 in good health. The DNA of the CDR3 is TGTGCCAGCAGCTTAGCTCGACTAGCGTACGAGCAGTACTTC. Translated, it gives CASSLARLAYEQYF. Based on the CDR3 plus reference TRBV7-8 and TRBJ2-7, the full variable domain is GAGVSQSPRYKVAKRGQDVALRCDPISGHVSLFWYQQALGQGPEFLTYFQNEAQLDKSGLPSDRFFAERPEGSVSTLKIQRTQQEDSAVYLCASSLARLAYEQYFGPGTRLTVT.